This T cell receptor beta chain appears in the sequencing data of a study of blood T cell repertoires in COVID-19. Study context: The samples span acute and convalescent COVID-19 from the United States, Italy and Spain. PBMCs, B-cell-depleted T cells, or T cells were the source of the cDNA or gDNA that made up the material.

This clone has just one count. Authors' processing steps: From reference gene primer amplification, estimates of nucleated cell counts were derived. TCRdb keeps only in-frame clones here, not all; method: immunoSEQ multiplex PCR. The V and J calls and clone size are taken from that table; D and trimming were inferred from the DNA. The sample includes approximately 210,000 clones, 75% to 90% of them seen just once. In germline, CDR1 is MGHDK, CDR2 SYGVNS. The V end lost 6 bases, the J end lost 6 bases, and 23 bases lay between the germline ends. CDR3 length equals 17 residues. The sequenced sample consisted of peripheral blood. The sequence was obtained from a man in his thirties or forties who had recovered from COVID-19. The chain has TRBV25-1 and TRBJ1-4; unclear D gene. The CDR3 nucleotides read TGTGCCAGCAGCCCGAACCGAGGAGGAGGGTGGGATGAAAAACTGTTTTTT. Translated: CASSPNRGGGWDEKLFF.